A selection of T cell receptor beta chains follows, all from one sample in a study of neoadjuvant anti-PD-1 for oral cavity cancer. Assay: immunoSEQ multiplex PCR; the TCRdb copy retains only in-frame clones and omits some. The table lists about 14,000 clones, less than 75% of them singletons, with 2% to 2.5% in the top ten. This specimen consisted of PBMCs, obtained before nivolumab (anti-PD-1) treatment. The source of these receptors is a person between 35 and 79 years old with oral cavity squamous cell carcinoma. The CDR3 runs from the conserved cysteine through the conserved F or W. A D gene is named only where the DNA matches it firmly. Part of the rows lack a size; the others show once, few, many or a class for expanded clones.

CDR3nt | CDR3aa | j_gene | abundance | v_gene | d_gene
TGCAGCGTTGAGACAGGGGGATCTGGGGCCAACGTCCTGACTTTC | CSVETGGSGANVLTF | TRBJ2-6 | NA | TRBV29-1 | TRBD1
TGTGCCAGCAGCTTGTCCGGGAAGAACACCGGGGAGCTGTTTTTT | CASSLSGKNTGELFF | TRBJ2-2 | once | TRBV5-4 | NA
TGTGCCAGCAGCTCACCGGGGCTTGAGCAGTTCTTC | CASSSPGLEQFF | TRBJ2-1 | NA | TRBV7-2 | NA
TGTGCCAGCAGCGGGGCAGGCCTCTCCTACGAGCAGTACTTC | CASSGAGLSYEQYF | TRBJ2-7 | NA | TRBV9 | NA
TGCGCCAGCAGCCCGACGCCGACTAATGAAAAACTGTTTTTT | CASSPTPTNEKLFF | TRBJ1-4 | few | TRBV5-1 | NA
TGCGCCAGCAGCTTGGTTCGCGGGAGGCCCCCTCAGTTCTTC | CASSLVRGRPPQFF | TRBJ2-1 | NA | TRBV5-1 | TRBD2
TGTGCCAGTAGTAGAGGGACAGGGGGCAGCAATCAGCCCCAGCATTTT | CASSRGTGGSNQPQHF | TRBJ1-5 | NA | TRBV19 | TRBD1
TGCGCCAGCAGCCCAGGGGGACTAGCGGGGAACAATGAGCAGTTCTTC | CASSPGGLAGNNEQFF | TRBJ2-1 | NA | TRBV5-1 | TRBD2
TGTGCCAGCAGTTTAGGGAGGGACAGCCTCGGATACGAGCAGTACTTC | CASSLGRDSLGYEQYF | TRBJ2-7 | few | TRBV27 | NA
TGTGCCAGCTCGGACGGAGAGACCCAGTACTTC | CASSDGETQYF | TRBJ2-5 | NA | TRBV18 | NA
TGTGCCAGCAGCCCGTCGGGACTAGCGGGAGGATATGAGCAGTTCTTC | CASSPSGLAGGYEQFF | TRBJ2-1 | NA | TRBV7-3 | TRBD2
TGTGCCAGTAGTTCGGGGTCTCAGGGACGGAGCTATGGCTACACCTTC | CASSSGSQGRSYGYTF | TRBJ1-2 | NA | TRBV19 | NA
TGTGCCAGCAGCCCCGGACAGAGAACTAACTATGGCTACACCTTC | CASSPGQRTNYGYTF | TRBJ1-2 | NA | TRBV9 | NA
TGTGCCAGCAGTGACTCGAGCAGGGGTGGTGGCTACACCTTC | CASSDSSRGGGYTF | TRBJ1-2 | NA | TRBV6-4 | NA